This paragraph covers one TCR beta chain sequence. The identical CDR3 is also encoded by other nucleotide sequences in the sample. The assay was immunoSEQ multiplex PCR, and TCRdb's table has in-frame clones only and misses some. The data hold more than 250,000 clones, with 86% observed a single time. The data were taken from a study of cytomegalovirus exposure and HLA in healthy donors. Germline values: CDR1 SGHRS, CDR2 YFSETQ. J was trimmed by 1 base and V by 7 bases; bases with no gene match: 7. The CDR3 sequence is 15 residues long. The chain joins TRBV5-1 to TRBJ2-1; 8 nucleotides line up with TRBD2. What was sequenced was PBMCs. The clonotype was recovered from a woman younger than 30 in good health and CMV-seronegative. CDR3 DNA sequence: TGCGCCAGCTCCCCTACTAGCGGATCCTACAATGAGCAGTTCTTC. Translation: CASSPTSGSYNEQFF.